The clone carrying this TCR beta chain came up once. Its antigen is unknown. This sample is drawn from a study of cytomegalovirus exposure and HLA in healthy donors. Study observations and caveats: The dataset shows that most TCR sequences were rare, while some public TCRs occurred in many donors.

Measured with immunoSEQ multiplex PCR; TCRdb has only the in-frame clones, and not every one. The sample has approximately 180,000 clones, 87% seen once. CDR1 is SQVTM and CDR2 is ANQGSEA in the germline V gene. The CDR3 is made up of 16 amino acids. J was trimmed by 1 base and V by 4 bases; bases with no gene match: 9. The chain employs TRBV29-1 and TRBJ2-3; 9 bases agree with TRBD1. The sequence was collected from a woman between 25 and 40 years old in good health and CMV-seronegative. The sequenced sample consisted of PBMCs. The CDR3: CSVVVWDRVGTDTQYF. CDR3 sequence (DNA): TGCAGCGTTGTCGTTTGGGACAGGGTCGGCACAGATACGCAGTATTTT.